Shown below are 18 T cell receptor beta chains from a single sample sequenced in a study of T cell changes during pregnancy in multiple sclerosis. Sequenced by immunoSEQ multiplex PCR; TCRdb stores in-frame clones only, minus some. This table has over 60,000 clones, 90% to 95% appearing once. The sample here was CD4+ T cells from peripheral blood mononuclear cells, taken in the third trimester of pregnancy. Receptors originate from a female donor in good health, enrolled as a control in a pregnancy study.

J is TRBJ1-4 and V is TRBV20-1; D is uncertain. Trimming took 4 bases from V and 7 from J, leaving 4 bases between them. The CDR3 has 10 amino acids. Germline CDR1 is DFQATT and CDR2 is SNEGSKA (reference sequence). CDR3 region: CSATGEKLFF. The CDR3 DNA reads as TGCAGTGCTACGGGTGAAAAACTGTTTTTT.

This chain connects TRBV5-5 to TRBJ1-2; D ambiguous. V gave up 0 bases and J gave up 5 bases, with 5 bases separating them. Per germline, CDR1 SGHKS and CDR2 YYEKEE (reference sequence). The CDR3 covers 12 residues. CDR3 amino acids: CASSLGPYGYTF. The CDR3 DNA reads TGTGCCAGCAGCTTGGGTCCTTATGGCTACACCTTC. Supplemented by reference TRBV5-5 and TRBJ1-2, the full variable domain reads DAGVTQSPTHLIKTRGQQVTLRCSPISGHKSVSWYQQVLGQGPQFIFQYYEKEERGRGNFPDRFSARQFPNYSSELNVNALLLGDSALYLCASSLGPYGYTFGSGTRLTVV.

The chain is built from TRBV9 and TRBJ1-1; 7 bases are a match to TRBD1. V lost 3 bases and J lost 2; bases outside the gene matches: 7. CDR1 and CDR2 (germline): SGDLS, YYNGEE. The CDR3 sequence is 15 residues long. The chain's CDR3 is CASSGQGVGNTEAFF. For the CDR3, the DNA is TGTGCCAGCAGCGGTCAGGGGGTAGGAAACACTGAAGCTTTCTTT.

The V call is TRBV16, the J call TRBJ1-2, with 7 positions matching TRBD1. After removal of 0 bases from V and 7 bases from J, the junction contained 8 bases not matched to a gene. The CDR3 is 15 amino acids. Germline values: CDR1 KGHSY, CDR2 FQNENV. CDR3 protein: CASSQSTGRFAGYTF. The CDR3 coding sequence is TGTGCCAGCAGCCAATCGACAGGGAGATTTGCTGGCTACACCTTC.

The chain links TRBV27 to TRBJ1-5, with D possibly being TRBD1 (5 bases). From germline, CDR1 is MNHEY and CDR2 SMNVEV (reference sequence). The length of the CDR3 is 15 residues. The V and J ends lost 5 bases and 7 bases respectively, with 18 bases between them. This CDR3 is CASSQQVFGGQPQHF. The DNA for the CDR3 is TGTGCCAGCAGTCAGCAGGTCTTCGGGGGGCAGCCCCAGCATTTT.

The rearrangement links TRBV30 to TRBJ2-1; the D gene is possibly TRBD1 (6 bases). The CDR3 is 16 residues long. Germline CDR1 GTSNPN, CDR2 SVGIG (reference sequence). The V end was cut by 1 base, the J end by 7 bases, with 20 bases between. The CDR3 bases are TGTGCCTGGAGTGGACCAGGGGTTAGAAGGGGGAATGAGCAGTTCTTC. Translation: CAWSGPGVRRGNEQFF. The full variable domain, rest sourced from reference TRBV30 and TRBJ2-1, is SQTIHQWPATLVQPVGSPLSLECTVEGTSNPNLYWYRQAAGRGLQLLFYSVGIGQISSEVPQNLSASRPQDRQFILSSKKLLLSDSGFYLCAWSGPGVRRGNEQFFGPGTRLTVL.

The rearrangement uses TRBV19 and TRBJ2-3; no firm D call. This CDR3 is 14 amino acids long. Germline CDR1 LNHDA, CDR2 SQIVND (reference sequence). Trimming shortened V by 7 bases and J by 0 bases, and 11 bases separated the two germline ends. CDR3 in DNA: TGTGCCAGTACTGCGGCTCTTAGCACAGATACGCAGTATTTT. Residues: CASTAALSTDTQYF. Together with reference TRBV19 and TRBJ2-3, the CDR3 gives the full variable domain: DGGITQSPKYLFRKEGQNVTLSCEQNLNHDAMYWYRQDPGQGLRLIYYSQIVNDFQKGDIAEGYSVSREKKESFPLTVTSAQKNPTAFYLCASTAALSTDTQYFGPGTRLTVL.

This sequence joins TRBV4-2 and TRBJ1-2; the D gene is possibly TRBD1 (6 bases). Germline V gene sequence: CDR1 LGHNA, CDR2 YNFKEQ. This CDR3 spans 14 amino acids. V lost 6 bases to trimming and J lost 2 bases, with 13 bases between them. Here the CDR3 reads CASSDFTGNYGYTF. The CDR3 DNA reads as TGTGCCAGCAGTGATTTTACAGGGAACTATGGCTACACCTTC.

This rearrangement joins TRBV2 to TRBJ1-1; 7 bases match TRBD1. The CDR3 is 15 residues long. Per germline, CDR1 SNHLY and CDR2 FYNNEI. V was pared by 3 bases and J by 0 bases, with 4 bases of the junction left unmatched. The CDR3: CASSDPGTVNTEAFF. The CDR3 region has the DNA TGTGCCAGCAGTGATCCTGGGACAGTGAACACTGAAGCTTTCTTT.

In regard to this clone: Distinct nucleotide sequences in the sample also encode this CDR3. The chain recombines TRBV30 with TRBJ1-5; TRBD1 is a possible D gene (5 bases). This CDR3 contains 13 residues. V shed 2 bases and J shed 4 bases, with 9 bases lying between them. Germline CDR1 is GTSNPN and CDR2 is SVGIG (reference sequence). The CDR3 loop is CAWSLGGNQPQHF. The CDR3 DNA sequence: TGTGCCTGGAGTTTGGGGGGAAATCAGCCCCAGCATTTT.

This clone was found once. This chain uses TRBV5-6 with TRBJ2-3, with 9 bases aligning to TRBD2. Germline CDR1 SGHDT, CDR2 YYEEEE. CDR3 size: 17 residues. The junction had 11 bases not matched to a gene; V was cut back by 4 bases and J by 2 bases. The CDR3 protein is CASSPPFSGGHTDTQYF. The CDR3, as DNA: TGTGCCAGCAGCCCCCCTTTTAGCGGGGGACACACAGATACGCAGTATTTT.

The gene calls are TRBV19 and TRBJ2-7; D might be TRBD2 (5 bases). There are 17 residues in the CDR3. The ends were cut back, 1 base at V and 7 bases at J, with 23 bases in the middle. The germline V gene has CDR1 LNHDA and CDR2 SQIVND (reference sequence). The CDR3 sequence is CASSIGLRQIGIGEQYF. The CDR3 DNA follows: TGTGCCAGTAGTATAGGGTTGAGGCAAATCGGGATTGGGGAGCAGTACTTC.

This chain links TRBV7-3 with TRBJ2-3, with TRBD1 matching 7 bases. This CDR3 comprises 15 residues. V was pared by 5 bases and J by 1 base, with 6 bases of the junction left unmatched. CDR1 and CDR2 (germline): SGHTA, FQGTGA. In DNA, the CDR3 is TGTGCCAGCAGCGCCCCTCAGGGGGGCACAGATACGCAGTATTTT. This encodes CASSAPQGGTDTQYF.

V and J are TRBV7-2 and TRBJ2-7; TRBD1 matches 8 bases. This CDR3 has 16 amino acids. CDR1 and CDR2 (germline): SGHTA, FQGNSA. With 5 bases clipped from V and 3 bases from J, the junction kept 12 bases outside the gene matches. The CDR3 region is CASSPNAGTGNYEQYF. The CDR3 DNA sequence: TGTGCCAGCAGCCCGAACGCCGGGACAGGAAACTACGAGCAGTACTTC.

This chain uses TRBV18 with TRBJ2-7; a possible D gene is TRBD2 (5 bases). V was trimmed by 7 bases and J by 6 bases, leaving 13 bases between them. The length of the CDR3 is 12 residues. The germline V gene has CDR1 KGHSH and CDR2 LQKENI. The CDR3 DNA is TGTGCCAGCTTCTCCCCGGGGAGCGAGCAGTACTTC. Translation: CASFSPGSEQYF.

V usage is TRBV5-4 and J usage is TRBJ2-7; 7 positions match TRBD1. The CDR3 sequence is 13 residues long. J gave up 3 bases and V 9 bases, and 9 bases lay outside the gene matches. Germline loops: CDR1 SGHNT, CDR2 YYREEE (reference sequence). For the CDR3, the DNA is TGTGCCATACGACAGGGCCTTTTCTACGAGCAGTACTTC. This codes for CAIRQGLFYEQYF. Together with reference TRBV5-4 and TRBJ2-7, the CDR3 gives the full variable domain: ETGVTQSPTHLIKTRGQQVTLRCSSQSGHNTVSWYQQALGQGPQFIFQYYREEENGRGNFPPRFSGLQFPNYSSELNVNALELDDSALYLCAIRQGLFYEQYFGPGTRLTVT.

CDR3 loop: CASSLSHRTTEAFF. CDR3 DNA sequence: TGCGCCAGCAGCTTGTCGCACAGAACAACTGAAGCTTTCTTT. V is TRBV5-1 and J is TRBJ1-1; D remains ambiguous. The germline CDR1 and CDR2 sequences are SGHRS and YFSETQ. The CDR3 consists of 14 residues. Trimming shortened V by 1 base and J by 5 bases, and 12 bases separated the two germline ends.

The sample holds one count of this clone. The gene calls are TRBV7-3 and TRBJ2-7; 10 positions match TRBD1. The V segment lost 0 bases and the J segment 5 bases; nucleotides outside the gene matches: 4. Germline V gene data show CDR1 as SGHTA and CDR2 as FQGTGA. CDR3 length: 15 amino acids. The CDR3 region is CASSLTGTGVHEQYF. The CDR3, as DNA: TGTGCCAGCAGCTTAACAGGGACAGGGGTCCACGAGCAGTACTTC.